The 26 T cell receptor beta chains presented below share a single source sample, sequenced in a study of shared clonotypes between healthy human individuals. Measured with immunoSEQ multiplex PCR; TCRdb has only the in-frame clones, and not every one. The sample holds about 1.5 million clones, around 98% seen once. Input material: naive CD4+ T cells sorted from blood. This sample's subset: CD45RA+ positively selected. The source of these receptors is a man under 40 in good health.

This sequence joins TRBV7-2 and TRBJ2-7; the D gene is possibly TRBD2 (6 bases). This CDR3 region has 14 residues. Trimming cost V 2 bases and J 2 bases, with 10 bases left between them. CDR1 is SGHTA and CDR2 is FQGNSA in the germline V gene. This chain's CDR3 is CASSLQLAPYEQYF. The CDR3 bases are TGTGCCAGCAGCTTACAACTAGCTCCCTACGAGCAGTACTTC. The full variable domain, with the rest looked up from reference TRBV7-2 and TRBJ2-7, is GAGVSQSPSNKVTEKGKDVELRCDPISGHTALYWYRQSLGQGLEFLIYFQGNSAPDKSGLPSDRFSAERTGGSVSTLTIQRTQQEDSAVYLCASSLQLAPYEQYFGPGTRLTVT.

The chain is built from TRBV7-8 and TRBJ2-7, with TRBD1 matching 9 bases. The CDR3 is 14 residues long. Germline V gene sequence: CDR1 SGHVS, CDR2 FQNEAQ. V lost 4 bases to trimming and J lost 5 bases; unmatched junction nucleotides: 6. The CDR3 is CASSSSGTGNEQYF. In DNA form, the CDR3 reads TGTGCCAGCAGCTCCTCCGGGACAGGGAACGAGCAGTACTTC. The entire variable domain, with the rest obtained from reference TRBV7-8 and TRBJ2-7, is as follows: GAGVSQSPRYKVAKRGQDVALRCDPISGHVSLFWYQQALGQGPEFLTYFQNEAQLDKSGLPSDRFFAERPEGSVSTLKIQRTQQEDSAVYLCASSSSGTGNEQYFGPGTRLTVT.

The chain couples TRBV27 to TRBJ2-5; D is unresolved. This CDR3 has 14 residues. The germline V gene encodes CDR1 MNHEY and CDR2 SMNVEV (reference sequence). V lost 0 bases and J 5 bases, leaving 10 bases between the germline ends. Written as DNA, the CDR3 is TGTGCCAGCAGTTTATCCCCCCTCTGGGAGACCCAGTACTTC. Amino acids: CASSLSPLWETQYF.

The chain employs TRBV4-1 and TRBJ2-3, with D hard to call. CDR1 and CDR2 (germline): MGHRA, YSYEKL. There are 16 residues in the CDR3. Trimming took 1 base from V and 0 from J, leaving 11 bases between them. The CDR3 DNA follows: TGCGCCAGCAGCCAAGTGTTTGGAACTAGCACAGATACGCAGTATTTT. Its protein is CASSQVFGTSTDTQYF.

The table lists this clone with a count of one. The J gene is TRBJ2-2, the V gene TRBV7-2; 7 positions agree with TRBD2. Looked up from germline, CDR1 is SGHTA and CDR2 is FQGNSA. The CDR3 totals 15 residues. Trimming took 2 bases from V and 11 from J; bases not matched to a gene: 11. CDR3 DNA: TGTGCCAGCAGCTTATCCGGGACTACACGGGTTGAGCTGTTTTTT. Translated, it gives CASSLSGTTRVELFF.

This chain joins TRBV10-1 and TRBJ2-7, with 11 bases identical to TRBD2. This CDR3 is 16 amino acids long. Germline CDR1 WNHNN, CDR2 SYGVQD (reference sequence). V was pared by 3 bases and J by 0 bases, with 4 bases of the junction left unmatched. The CDR3 here is CASSDAGTSGSYEQYF. The CDR3 DNA follows: TGCGCCAGCAGTGATGCCGGGACTAGCGGCTCCTACGAGCAGTACTTC.

This sequence joins TRBV4-1 and TRBJ2-3; D is ambiguous. This CDR3 comprises 15 residues. Trimming took off 0 bases at V and 4 bases at J, with 11 bases between the two ends. Germline V gene sequence: CDR1 MGHRA, CDR2 YSYEKL. CDR3 sequence reads: CASSQDNPAADTQYF. CDR3 coding DNA: TGCGCCAGCAGCCAAGATAATCCGGCGGCAGATACGCAGTATTTT.

V is TRBV29-1 and J is TRBJ2-1, with 7 bases fitting TRBD2. The CDR3 totals 13 residues. Germline-derived CDR1 and CDR2 are SQVTM and ANQGSEA. Trimming took 8 bases from V and 3 from J; bases not matched to a gene: 7. As DNA, the CDR3 is TGCAGCCTGACCTGGGGGGGCTACAATGAGCAGTTCTTC. Translated, it gives CSLTWGGYNEQFF.

This rearrangement joins TRBV19 to TRBJ1-1, with unresolved D. The length of the CDR3 is 13 residues. V was clipped by 1 base and J by 1 base, with 4 bases between them. Per the germline V gene, CDR1 is LNHDA and CDR2 is SQIVND (reference sequence). The CDR3 DNA reads as TGTGCCAGTAGTATAGTTCCGAACACTGAAGCTTTCTTT. This encodes CASSIVPNTEAFF.

The chain has TRBV5-4 and TRBJ2-4, with D perhaps matching TRBD2 (6 bases). CDR1 and CDR2 from the germline V gene are SGHNT and YYREEE (reference sequence). This CDR3 region has 14 residues. V was clipped by 0 bases and J by 3 bases, with 7 bases between them. The CDR3 bases are TGTGCCAGCAGCTTGGGCGGGAACAAAAACATTCAGTACTTC. This encodes CASSLGGNKNIQYF.

A note on this clone: Other DNA sequences in the same sample also yield this CDR3. V usage is TRBV28 and J usage is TRBJ2-7; 9 bases align to TRBD2. Germline CDR1 is MDHEN and CDR2 is SYDVKM. The CDR3 is 13 amino acids. The V segment lost 6 bases and the J segment 3 bases; nucleotides outside the gene matches: 3. The CDR3 bases are TGTGCCAGCAGATCTAGCGGGATCTACGAGCAGTACTTC. It codes for CASRSSGIYEQYF. Combining the CDR3 with reference TRBV28 and TRBJ2-7 gives the whole variable domain DVKVTQSSRYLVKRTGEKVFLECVQDMDHENMFWYRQDPGLGLRLIYFSYDVKMKEKGDIPEGYSVSREKKERFSLILESASTNQTSMYLCASRSSGIYEQYFGPGTRLTVT.

This clone was picked up a small number of times. The chain employs TRBV7-2 and TRBJ1-5; 9 bases are a match to TRBD1. The V and J ends lost 1 base and 3 bases, in that order; junction bases with no gene match: 1. The germline CDR1 and CDR2 sequences are SGHTA and FQGNSA. There are 15 residues in the CDR3. CDR3 bases: TGTGCCAGCAGCTTAGGGGACAGGGACAATCAGCCCCAGCATTTT. It specifies CASSLGDRDNQPQHF.

Of note for this clone: At the DNA level, this CDR3 is encoded by other sequences in the same sample as well. CDR3 sequence reads: CASSFTGANVLTF. CDR3 DNA sequence: TGTGCCAGCAGTTTTACCGGGGCCAACGTCCTGACTTTC. The chain recombines TRBV27 with TRBJ2-6; D call uncertain. The CDR3 totals 13 residues. Germline-derived CDR1 and CDR2 are MNHEY and SMNVEV (reference sequence). Trimming cost V 3 bases and J 4 bases, with 4 bases left between them.

V gene TRBV6-5 combines with J gene TRBJ2-7; a possible D gene is TRBD2 (5 bases). This CDR3 comprises 14 residues. Trimming took 4 bases from V and 2 from J, leaving 12 bases between them. Germline lookup yields CDR1 MNHEY and CDR2 SVGAGI. The CDR3: CASSWWETPYEQYF. Here the CDR3 DNA reads TGTGCCAGCAGTTGGTGGGAGACCCCCTACGAGCAGTACTTC.

The chain combines TRBV27 with TRBJ2-7, with TRBD2 matching over 10 bases. Germline V gives CDR1 MNHEY, CDR2 SMNVEV (reference sequence). Trimming at V came to 3 bases and at J to 6 bases, leaving 8 bases not matched to a gene. There are 15 residues in the CDR3. CDR3 sequence reads: CASSFRSGTSVEQYF. CDR3 nucleotide sequence: TGTGCCAGCAGTTTTAGATCCGGGACTAGCGTCGAGCAGTACTTC.

Note on this clone: Germline is not matched at one junction end, which may reflect a read error. The rearrangement joins TRBV7-7 to TRBJ2-5, with TRBD1 as a possible D gene (6 bases). Germline V gene sequence: CDR1 SSHAT, CDR2 FNYEAQ (reference sequence). The CDR3 contains 16 residues. The CDR3 reads CASSLAPTGKQETQYF. In DNA form, the CDR3 reads TGTGCTAGCAGCTTAGCTCCGACAGGAAAGCAAGAGACCCAGTACTTC.

The genes are TRBV14 and TRBJ2-3, with 8 bases identical to TRBD2. This CDR3 has 21 residues. The trim removed 1 base at V and 4 bases at J, leaving 22 bases unmatched. Per the germline V gene, CDR1 is SGHDN and CDR2 is FVKESK. The CDR3 DNA reads as TGTGCCAGCAGCCAAGGGATTAGGAGACTAGCGCGTGGGGACGCATCAGATACGCAGTATTTT. Translating gives CASSQGIRRLARGDASDTQYF.

For this clone: Compared with germline, one end of the junction differs, possibly owing to a read error. The CDR3 spells CASTERGYGYTF. The CDR3 DNA follows: TGTGCCAGCACTGAAAGAGGGTACGGCTACACCTTC. This sequence joins TRBV2 and TRBJ1-2; D uncertain. The CDR3 sequence is 12 residues long. Germline CDR1 is SNHLY and CDR2 is FYNNEI.

This clone was seen just once. The chain joins TRBV9 to TRBJ1-2; no clear D gene. V was trimmed by 0 bases and J by 6 bases, leaving 18 bases between them. From germline, CDR1 is SGDLS and CDR2 YYNGEE. The CDR3 is 16 amino acids. In nucleotides, the CDR3 is TGTGCCAGCAGCGTAGATGTGAGCCGACACGGTGATGGCTACACCTTC. This sequence encodes CASSVDVSRHGDGYTF.

DNA for the CDR3: TGTGCCAGTAGTATACGCCGCGGGCCTGGCTACACCTTC. Amino acids: CASSIRRGPGYTF. This chain uses TRBV19 with TRBJ1-2; no firm D call. This CDR3 comprises 13 residues. The V end was cut by 2 bases, the J end by 7 bases, with 11 bases between. Germline CDR1 reads LNHDA; CDR2 reads SQIVND (reference sequence).

The gene calls are TRBV7-9 and TRBJ2-6, with D perhaps TRBD1 (6 bases). This CDR3 spans 18 amino acids. Germline V lookup: CDR1 SEHNR, CDR2 FQNEAQ (reference sequence). The germline V and J ends were trimmed by 2 bases and 0 bases, with 14 bases remaining between them. For the CDR3, the DNA is TGTGCCAGCAGCTTAATCCTTACAGGGAACTCTGGGGCCAACGTCCTGACTTTC. Protein sequence: CASSLILTGNSGANVLTF. The full variable domain, with the rest looked up from reference TRBV7-9 and TRBJ2-6, is DTGVSQNPRHKITKRGQNVTFRCDPISEHNRLYWYRQTLGQGPEFLTYFQNEAQLEKSRLLSDRFSAERPKGSFSTLEIQRTEQGDSAMYLCASSLILTGNSGANVLTFGAGSRLTVL.

In regard to this clone: The sample has other DNA sequences that encode this CDR3 too. V and J are TRBV5-1 and TRBJ1-4; D gene uncertain. The CDR3 totals 15 residues. Trimming left V 0 bases short and J 0 bases short, with 6 bases between. In germline, CDR1 is SGHRS, CDR2 YFSETQ. The CDR3 bases are TGCGCCAGCAGCTTGGGCGGAGCAACTAATGAAAAACTGTTTTTT. This codes for CASSLGGATNEKLFF.

The V gene is TRBV2, the J gene TRBJ2-7, with 9 bases that match TRBD2. V was pared by 4 bases and J by 5 bases, with 12 bases of the junction left unmatched. There are 16 residues in the CDR3. Germline V gene data show CDR1 as SNHLY and CDR2 as FYNNEI. CDR3 in DNA: TGTGCCAGCAGTGCCGAATCCGGGACTAGCAGCAACGAGCAGTACTTC. It is translated as CASSAESGTSSNEQYF.

The V and J genes are TRBV7-9 and TRBJ1-5; D unclear. Trimming took 3 bases from V and 5 from J, leaving 8 bases between them. Germline V lookup: CDR1 SEHNR, CDR2 FQNEAQ (reference sequence). The CDR3 sequence is 13 residues long. CDR3 nucleotide sequence: TGTGCCAGCAGCTTTACGGGCGATCAGCCCCAGCATTTT. This gives the protein CASSFTGDQPQHF.

J is TRBJ2-5 and V is TRBV28; 10 positions agree with TRBD1. The CDR3 is 16 amino acids. The germline CDR1 and CDR2 sequences are MDHEN and SYDVKM. Trimming removed 6 bases from V and 4 bases from J; junction bases left unmatched: 11. The CDR3 region is CASSSAVRQGAETQYF. CDR3 coding DNA: TGTGCCAGCAGCTCAGCCGTACGACAGGGGGCAGAGACCCAGTACTTC.

The gene calls are TRBV28 and TRBJ1-2; D possibly corresponds to TRBD1 (5 bases). The CDR3 has 13 amino acids. Trimming took 7 bases from V and 4 from J, leaving 13 bases between them. Germline V gives CDR1 MDHEN, CDR2 SYDVKM. For the CDR3, the DNA is TGTGCCAGCAAGGAGGGGACGAGCTATGGCTACACCTTC. Protein: CASKEGTSYGYTF.